The T cell receptor (beta chain) under discussion was sequenced for a study of T-cell memory formation after mild COVID-19 (dated by TCRdb to the early 2020s). For the wider study: Most TCR sequence clusters were specific to one of the two donors. In a couple of donors, T-cell clones that expanded and contracted after mild COVID-19 were followed by sequencing TCRalpha and TCRbeta repertoires longitudinally. Two young, previously healthy adult volunteers, one female and one male, were included in the cohort. The research as a whole found: Some responding clones were detected in pre-infection memory, suggesting pre-existing cross-reactive memory T cells joined the SARS-CoV-2 response. SARS-CoV-2 specificity was not confirmed for the second-wave clones peaking on day 37. Contracting CD4+ clones appeared mostly in the CM and EM memory subsets, whereas CD8+ clones were enriched in EMRA. From day 15 to 85, contracting clones showed balanced CD4/CD8 phenotypes, whereas a second wave of clones that expanded from day 15 to 37 leaned towards CD4+. The study covered only two mild cases, and larger cohorts including severe cases with pre-infection samples were considered necessary.

Reads for this sample came from an Illumina NovaSeq 6000. TCRalpha and TCRbeta cDNA libraries were built by 5'RACE with constant-segment primers, adding sample barcodes and unique molecular identifiers. Trizol reagent was used to extract RNA from every sample. Amplification of the libraries took two PCR steps, and the second step added a second sample barcode plus Illumina TruSeq adapters. Sequencing of the libraries was done on an Illumina NovaSeq, producing 2 x 150 bp paired-end reads. As for the authors' bioinformatics: With migec v1.2.7, reads were demultiplexed and then collapsed into UMI-guided consensus sequences. Using mixcr v2.1.11, UMI consensuses were aligned to TRA and TRB V and J templates and then assembled into clonotypes. A clonotype was counted as expanded or contracted only when both edgeR and NoisET called the clonotype significant, with the noise models trained on biological replicates. For edgeR calls, a false discovery rate-adjusted p below 0.01 and a log2 fold-change threshold of 1 were applied. As an exploratory analysis of dynamics, PCA with hierarchical clustering was applied to max-normalized trajectories of the 1000 most abundant clonotypes. Each responding clone was given a CD4 or CD8 phenotype based on the CD4+ and CD8+ repertoires, which had been sequenced separately. TCRdb reprocessing: public reads trimmed at Q25 with fastp, clones called with MiXCR, in-frame beta chains kept. Every distinct CDR3 protein forms one entry, paired with its most common genes and DNA. The V and J calls, along with clone size, are taken from TCRdb and not from the paper's own processing. Recorded for this sample are fewer than 450,000 distinct CDR3 sequences; roughly a quarter of them occurred a single time. Jointly, the top ten make up roughly 8.9% of the sample.

Cut back by 3 bases and 3 bases, the V and J ends lie 9 bases apart. Including the terminal cysteine and phenylalanine, the CDR3 comprises 13 residues. The only DNA kept is the CDR3, 39 bases in frame from the first base. As encoded in the germline V gene, CDR1 is SNHLY while CDR2 is FYNNEI. Ficoll-Paque density gradient centrifugation was the method used to isolate PBMCs. About this clonotype: No cognate antigen has been identified for it. It has no much larger one-base neighbor in the sample; base qualities were not kept.

Sequencing was done on a sample of PBMCs or a T cell subset sorted from them (not recorded which). This sequence uses TRBV2 and TRBJ2-7; TRBD1 is a weak D gene call, 5 bases matching. The TCR originated in an adult woman who had mild COVID-19 (a few samples of this study predate the infection). The sample titles of this study are shuffled in the database, so cell type and time point are left out; the donor was told from shared clones. For the CDR3, the sequence is CASSETQGYEQYF. The base sequence is TGTGCCAGCAGTGAGACTCAGGGCTACGAGCAGTACTTC.